Listed below are T cell receptor beta chains from one sample, sequenced in a study of T cell responses to AZD1222 COVID-19 vaccine. Profiling relied on immunoSEQ multiplex PCR, and the TCRdb table lists in-frame clones only, not all of them. The sample lists roughly 49,000 clones; roughly 90% were seen once. This specimen consisted of peripheral blood, obtained 28 days after the second AZD1222 dose. Receptor source: an adult who received the AZD1222 COVID-19 vaccine. Both conserved end residues are part of each CDR3. Fields, in order: CDR3 protein, V gene, J gene, D gene. A D gene is named only where the DNA matches it firmly.

CDR3aa: CASSLGWNEQFF
v_gene: TRBV5-6
j_gene: TRBJ2-1
d_gene: -

CDR3aa: CASSLHRGRNEQFF
v_gene: TRBV4-2
j_gene: TRBJ2-1
d_gene: TRBD1

CDR3aa: CASSLRGTSRKPSW
v_gene: TRBV7-9
j_gene: TRBJ1-4
d_gene: -

CDR3aa: CASSILRGAEAFF
v_gene: TRBV5-4
j_gene: TRBJ1-1
d_gene: -

CDR3aa: CASSSTYMGRNIQYF
v_gene: TRBV28
j_gene: TRBJ2-4
d_gene: -

CDR3aa: CASSYSRDRGYGYTF
v_gene: TRBV6-5
j_gene: TRBJ1-2
d_gene: TRBD1

CDR3aa: CASRGGTSNSPLHF
v_gene: TRBV2
j_gene: TRBJ1-6
d_gene: -

CDR3aa: CASSPSPPYEQYF
v_gene: TRBV28
j_gene: TRBJ2-7
d_gene: -

CDR3aa: CASSVIAGRDEQYF
v_gene: TRBV19
j_gene: TRBJ2-7
d_gene: TRBD2

CDR3aa: CASSPGLAGAEQFF
v_gene: TRBV9
j_gene: TRBJ2-1
d_gene: TRBD2

CDR3aa: CASSPTGTDTQYF
v_gene: TRBV19
j_gene: TRBJ2-3
d_gene: -

CDR3aa: CASSDTSGSDEQFF
v_gene: TRBV10-2
j_gene: TRBJ2-1
d_gene: TRBD2

CDR3aa: CASSVEIDNEQFF
v_gene: TRBV9
j_gene: TRBJ2-1
d_gene: -

CDR3aa: CASSPMRTSVSYEQYF
v_gene: TRBV18
j_gene: TRBJ2-7
d_gene: TRBD2

CDR3aa: CASSQDGDRVVYGYTF
v_gene: TRBV4-2
j_gene: TRBJ1-2
d_gene: TRBD1

CDR3aa: CASSTGSYNEQFF
v_gene: TRBV6-4
j_gene: TRBJ2-1
d_gene: -

CDR3aa: CASSPTQRTTEYF
v_gene: TRBV18
j_gene: TRBJ2-5
d_gene: -

CDR3aa: CASSLLGGPGNTIYF
v_gene: TRBV7-9
j_gene: TRBJ1-3
d_gene: -

CDR3aa: CASSSTGTNQPQHF
v_gene: TRBV25-1
j_gene: TRBJ1-5
d_gene: -

CDR3aa: CALSAGANTGELFF
v_gene: TRBV7-8
j_gene: TRBJ2-2
d_gene: -

CDR3aa: CAWSVLAGPYNEQFF
v_gene: TRBV30
j_gene: TRBJ2-1
d_gene: TRBD2

CDR3aa: CASSQWSTDTQYF
v_gene: TRBV11-2
j_gene: TRBJ2-3
d_gene: -

CDR3aa: CATSEGRGGLNTEAFF
v_gene: TRBV15
j_gene: TRBJ1-1
d_gene: -

CDR3aa: CASSLSGRANEKLFF
v_gene: TRBV28
j_gene: TRBJ1-4
d_gene: -

CDR3aa: CASSGWAGALTDTQYF
v_gene: TRBV5-4
j_gene: TRBJ2-3
d_gene: TRBD2

CDR3aa: CAITNEGQVEAFF
v_gene: TRBV10-3
j_gene: TRBJ1-1
d_gene: TRBD1

CDR3aa: CASKQIRQYQETQYF
v_gene: TRBV5-1
j_gene: TRBJ2-5
d_gene: -

CDR3aa: CASRDVRSGANVLTF
v_gene: TRBV6-5
j_gene: TRBJ2-6
d_gene: -

CDR3aa: CASSQGGGWEQYF
v_gene: TRBV11-2
j_gene: TRBJ2-7
d_gene: -

CDR3aa: CASSTYNEQFF
v_gene: TRBV28
j_gene: TRBJ2-1
d_gene: -

CDR3aa: CASSETRSGTGELFF
v_gene: TRBV7-6
j_gene: TRBJ2-2
d_gene: -

CDR3aa: CGIGTQGDEQFF
v_gene: TRBV29-1
j_gene: TRBJ2-1
d_gene: -

CDR3aa: CASSLGGLAGVGQETQYF
v_gene: TRBV7-7
j_gene: TRBJ2-5
d_gene: TRBD2

CDR3aa: CASSRTGPTAGVNYGYTF
v_gene: TRBV19
j_gene: TRBJ1-2
d_gene: -

CDR3aa: CASRIRTGGHQPQHF
v_gene: TRBV2
j_gene: TRBJ1-5
d_gene: TRBD1

CDR3aa: CASSSRTVVTEAFF
v_gene: TRBV27
j_gene: TRBJ1-1
d_gene: -

CDR3aa: CASSPSGSTDTQYF
v_gene: TRBV7-8
j_gene: TRBJ2-3
d_gene: TRBD2

CDR3aa: CASSREGQGSNTGELFF
v_gene: TRBV5-1
j_gene: TRBJ2-2
d_gene: -

CDR3aa: CASSLGTDGGYTF
v_gene: TRBV7-9
j_gene: TRBJ1-2
d_gene: -

CDR3aa: CASSTDRGRNEQYF
v_gene: TRBV19
j_gene: TRBJ2-7
d_gene: TRBD1

CDR3aa: CASSSDPAANYEQYF
v_gene: TRBV5-1
j_gene: TRBJ2-7
d_gene: -

CDR3aa: CASSYSSAGELFF
v_gene: TRBV6-2/TRBV6-3
j_gene: TRBJ2-2
d_gene: -

CDR3aa: CASSPYREAGEAFF
v_gene: TRBV28
j_gene: TRBJ1-1
d_gene: -

CDR3aa: CAITLRTGSYGYTF
v_gene: TRBV28
j_gene: TRBJ1-2
d_gene: TRBD1

CDR3aa: CASRTPITNEQFF
v_gene: TRBV19
j_gene: TRBJ2-1
d_gene: -